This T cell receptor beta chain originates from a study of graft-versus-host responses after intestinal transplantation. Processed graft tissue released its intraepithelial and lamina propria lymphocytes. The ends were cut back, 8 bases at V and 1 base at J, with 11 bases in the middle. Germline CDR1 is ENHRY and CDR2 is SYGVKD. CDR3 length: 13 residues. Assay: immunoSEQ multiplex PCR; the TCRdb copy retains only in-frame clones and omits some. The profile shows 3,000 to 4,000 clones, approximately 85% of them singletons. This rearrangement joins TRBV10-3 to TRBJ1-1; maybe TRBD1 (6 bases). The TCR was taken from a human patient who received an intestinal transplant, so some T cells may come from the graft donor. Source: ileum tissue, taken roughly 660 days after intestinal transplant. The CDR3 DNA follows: TGTGCCATCGGGCCAGGGGCGAACACTGAAGCTTTCTTT. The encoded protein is CAIGPGANTEAFF.